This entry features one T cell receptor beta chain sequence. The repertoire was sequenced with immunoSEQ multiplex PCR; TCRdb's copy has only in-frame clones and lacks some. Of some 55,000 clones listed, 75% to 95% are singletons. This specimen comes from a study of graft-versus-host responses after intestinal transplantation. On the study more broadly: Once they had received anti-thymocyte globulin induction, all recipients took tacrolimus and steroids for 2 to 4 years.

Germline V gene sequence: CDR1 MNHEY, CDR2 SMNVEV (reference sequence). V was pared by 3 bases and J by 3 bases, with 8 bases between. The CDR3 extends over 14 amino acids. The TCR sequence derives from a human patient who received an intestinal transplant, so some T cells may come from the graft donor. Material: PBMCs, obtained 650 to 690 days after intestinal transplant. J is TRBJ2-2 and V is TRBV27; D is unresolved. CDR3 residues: CASSFAQDTGELFF. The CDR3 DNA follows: TGTGCCAGCAGTTTTGCCCAGGACACCGGGGAGCTGTTTTTT.